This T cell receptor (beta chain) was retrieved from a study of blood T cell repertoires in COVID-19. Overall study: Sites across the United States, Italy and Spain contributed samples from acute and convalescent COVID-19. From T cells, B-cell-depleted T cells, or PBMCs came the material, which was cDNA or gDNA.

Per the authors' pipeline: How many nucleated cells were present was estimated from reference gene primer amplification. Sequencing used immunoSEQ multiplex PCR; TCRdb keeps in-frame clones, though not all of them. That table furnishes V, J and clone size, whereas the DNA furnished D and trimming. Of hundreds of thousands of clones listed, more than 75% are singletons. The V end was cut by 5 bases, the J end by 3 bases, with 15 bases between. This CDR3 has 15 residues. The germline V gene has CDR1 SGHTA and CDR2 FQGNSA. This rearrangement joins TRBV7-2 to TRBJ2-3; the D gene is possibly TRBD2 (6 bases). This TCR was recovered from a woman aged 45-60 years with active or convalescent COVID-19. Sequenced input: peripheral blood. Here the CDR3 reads CASSQDGGSTDTQYF. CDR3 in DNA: TGTGCCAGCAGCCAGGACGGGGGATCAACAGATACGCAGTATTTT.